One and the same sample provided the 20 T cell receptor beta chains below, sequenced in a study of shared clonotypes between healthy human individuals. Libraries were prepared by immunoSEQ multiplex PCR; TCRdb keeps only in-frame clonotypes and omits some of them. The data contain 2 million to 2.5 million clones, roughly 92% of them seen just once; the ten biggest clones take up 0.37%. Sequenced: naive CD4+ T cells from PBMCs. Subset: CD45RA+ positively selected. These receptor sequences come from a young man in good health. Some clones in this sample may be carry-over from other donors' samples.

The chain joins TRBV21-1 to TRBJ2-7; no check of the table's D call, TRBD1, against the DNA was made. TRBV21-1 is reported as a pseudogene. The CDR3 is 18 amino acids. CDR3 sequence (DNA): TGTGCCAGCAGCAAGACGGGACAGGGGACCAAGGGCTCCTACGAGCAGTACTTC. This codes for CASSKTGQGTKGSYEQYF.

As concerns this clone: Other DNA sequences in the same sample also yield this CDR3. The genes are TRBV28 and TRBJ1-2; D uncertain. Germline V gene data show CDR1 as MDHEN and CDR2 as SYDVKM. V was cut by 1 base and J by 0 bases, with 6 bases left in between. CDR3 length: 14 residues. In nucleotides, the CDR3 is TGTGCCAGCAGTTTATTCCAGTCTAACTATGGCTACACCTTC. Translating gives CASSLFQSNYGYTF.

V and J are TRBV7-9 and TRBJ2-7; 9 positions agree with TRBD1. The V gene's germline CDR1 is SEHNR and CDR2 FQNEAQ (reference sequence). The V gene end was trimmed by 7 bases and the J gene end by 6 bases; junction bases not matched to a gene: 10. The CDR3 has 14 residues. CDR3 sequence (DNA): TGTGCCAGCAAGGCATTGACAGGGGGTCGCGAGCAGTACTTC. It codes for CASKALTGGREQYF.

The chain recombines TRBV2 with TRBJ2-1; D perhaps matches TRBD1 (6 bases). V was trimmed by 4 bases and J by 12 bases, leaving 16 bases between them. Germline V gene lookup returns CDR1 SNHLY and CDR2 FYNNEI. The CDR3 sequence is 13 residues long. CDR3 region: CASSVGQTFGQFF. As DNA, the CDR3 is TGTGCCAGCAGTGTAGGACAGACCTTTGGGCAGTTCTTC.

This chain links TRBV4-1 with TRBJ2-3, with D maybe TRBD2 (5 bases). V lost 1 base to trimming and J lost 0 bases, with 11 bases between them. The germline CDR1 and CDR2 sequences are MGHRA and YSYEKL. The CDR3 is 16 amino acids. DNA of the CDR3: TGCGCCAGCAGCCAAGCTACGGCGGGTAGCACAGATACGCAGTATTTT. Amino acid sequence: CASSQATAGSTDTQYF.

This rearrangement joins TRBV28 to TRBJ1-2, with D possibly matching TRBD1 (5 bases). The CDR3 runs to 16 residues. Per germline, CDR1 MDHEN and CDR2 SYDVKM. With 6 bases removed from V and 4 bases from J, the gap between germline ends came to 21 bases. The CDR3: CASSLLGGGESYGYTF. CDR3 DNA: TGTGCCAGCAGCCTCCTTGGAGGAGGGGAGAGCTATGGCTACACCTTC.

This rearrangement joins TRBV7-8 to TRBJ2-7; D may be TRBD2 (6 bases). The germline V gene encodes CDR1 SGHVS and CDR2 FQNEAQ. Trimming took 2 bases from V and 6 from J, leaving 17 bases between them. CDR3 size: 15 residues. The CDR3 nucleotides are TGTGCCAGCAGCTTATTCGAAGGGCTCGGGGGCGAGCAGTACTTC. It specifies CASSLFEGLGGEQYF. Drawing the rest from reference TRBV7-8 and TRBJ2-7, the complete variable domain is GAGVSQSPRYKVAKRGQDVALRCDPISGHVSLFWYQQALGQGPEFLTYFQNEAQLDKSGLPSDRFFAERPEGSVSTLKIQRTQQEDSAVYLCASSLFEGLGGEQYFGPGTRLTVT.

This rearrangement joins TRBV28 to TRBJ1-1; unclear D gene. Germline V gene sequence: CDR1 MDHEN, CDR2 SYDVKM. The CDR3 runs 14 residues. V shed 5 bases and J shed 0 bases, with 10 bases lying between them. CDR3 in amino acids: CASSLEMMNTEAFF. The CDR3 bases are TGTGCCAGCAGTCTGGAGATGATGAACACTGAAGCTTTCTTT.

This clone was counted only a few times. Other DNA sequences from this sample encode an identical CDR3 as well. J is TRBJ2-7 and V is TRBV5-1; D uncertain. The CDR3 covers 12 residues. Deletions cut 0 bases from V and 3 bases from J, with 4 bases between. Looked up from germline, CDR1 is SGHRS and CDR2 is YFSETQ. DNA of the CDR3: TGCGCCAGCAGCTTGGACATCTACGAGCAGTACTTC. Translating it yields CASSLDIYEQYF.

This clone was picked up a small number of times. This chain uses TRBV7-3 with TRBJ1-2, with D tentatively TRBD1 (6 bases). CDR3 size: 14 residues. The V gene lost 4 bases and the J gene lost 7 bases, with 16 bases spanning the gap. Germline V gene data show CDR1 as SGHTA and CDR2 as FQGTGA. The CDR3 DNA sequence: TGTGCCAGCAGCTACCAGGGGTCAGGAAGTGGCTACACCTTC. This encodes CASSYQGSGSGYTF.

Here the CDR3 DNA reads TGTGCCAGCAGCCCCTGGGGGCGGCCGGACACAGATACGCAGTATTTT. Translation: CASSPWGRPDTDTQYF. V usage is TRBV7-9 and J usage is TRBJ2-3; TRBD1 might be the D (6 bases). This CDR3 spans 16 amino acids. The germline V gene has CDR1 SEHNR and CDR2 FQNEAQ (reference sequence). With 5 bases removed from V and 2 bases from J, the gap between germline ends came to 17 bases.

The chain recombines TRBV5-1 with TRBJ2-3; D possibly uses TRBD1 or TRBD2 (5 bases each). Germline CDR1 is SGHRS and CDR2 is YFSETQ. The CDR3 is made up of 16 amino acids. Deletions cut 2 bases from V and 0 bases from J, with 13 bases between. The CDR3 sequence is CASSFGGIFSTDTQYF. The CDR3 nucleotides read TGCGCCAGCAGCTTTGGGGGAATCTTTAGCACAGATACGCAGTATTTT.

The chain combines TRBV7-2 with TRBJ1-5; the D gene is possibly TRBD1 (5 bases). CDR1 is SGHTA, CDR2 FQGNSA, per germline. This CDR3 has 15 amino acids. Trimming cost V 5 bases and J 7 bases, with 18 bases left between them. The CDR3 reads CASSPRGRVEQPQHF. The CDR3 DNA is TGTGCCAGCAGCCCCAGAGGCAGGGTAGAACAGCCCCAGCATTTT.

The gene calls are TRBV6-5 and TRBJ1-2; 7 bases are a match to TRBD1. The CDR3 loop spans 14 amino acids. Trimming took 5 bases from V and 7 from J; bases not matched to a gene: 10. CDR1 is MNHEY and CDR2 is SVGAGI in the germline V gene. CDR3 DNA: TGTGCCAGCAGTGTCCCGGGACAGTCCGGTGGCTACACCTTC. Protein: CASSVPGQSGGYTF.

With respect to this clone: The identical CDR3 is also encoded by other nucleotide sequences in the sample. This chain connects TRBV9 to TRBJ2-5; 8 positions match TRBD1. Germline trimming cut 3 bases from V and 1 base from J; bases unmatched to any gene: 2. The CDR3 contains 14 residues. Germline V gene lookup returns CDR1 SGDLS and CDR2 YYNGEE. CDR3: CASSGGQGQETQYF. The CDR3, as DNA: TGTGCCAGCAGCGGAGGACAGGGCCAAGAGACCCAGTACTTC.

The chain recombines TRBV11-2 with TRBJ2-7; either TRBD1 or TRBD2 may fit D (5 bases each). V was trimmed by 3 bases and J by 1 base, leaving 16 bases between them. Looked up from germline, CDR1 is SGHAT and CDR2 is FQNNGV. This CDR3 spans 16 amino acids. In nucleotides, the CDR3 is TGTGCCAGCAGCTTCCAACCGGGACCCTTTTCCTACGAGCAGTACTTC. Translating it yields CASSFQPGPFSYEQYF. Filled out from reference TRBV11-2 and TRBJ2-7, the complete variable domain reads EAGVAQSPRYKIIEKRQSVAFWCNPISGHATLYWYQQILGQGPKLLIQFQNNGVVDDSQLPKDRFSAERLKGVDSTLKIQPAKLEDSAVYLCASSFQPGPFSYEQYFGPGTRLTVT.

This chain joins TRBV4-1 and TRBJ1-2; TRBD1 matches at 7 bases. This CDR3 has 16 residues. Germline V lookup: CDR1 MGHRA, CDR2 YSYEKL. V lost 3 bases, J lost 1 base, and 8 bases stayed unmatched. In DNA form, the CDR3 reads TGCGCCAGCAGCCACCACACAGGGGAGGGTAACTATGGCTACACCTTC. Its translation: CASSHHTGEGNYGYTF.

Worth noting for this clone: This CDR3 is also generated by other DNA sequences in the sample. The chain recombines TRBV5-1 with TRBJ2-5; weak D call: TRBD2 (5 bases). Germline V lookup: CDR1 SGHRS, CDR2 YFSETQ. The CDR3 covers 13 residues. Trimming stripped 0 bases from V and 3 bases from J, with 6 bases between. DNA for the CDR3: TGCGCCAGCAGCTTGGCCGGGAAAGAGACCCAGTACTTC. Translation gives CASSLAGKETQYF. Supplemented by reference TRBV5-1 and TRBJ2-5, the full variable domain reads KAGVTQTPRYLIKTRGQQVTLSCSPISGHRSVSWYQQTPGQGLQFLFEYFSETQRNKGNFPGRFSGRQFSNSRSEMNVSTLELGDSALYLCASSLAGKETQYFGPGTRLLVL.

The chain joins TRBV10-3 to TRBJ2-1, with TRBD2 matching 11 bases. The CDR3 sequence is 15 residues long. Germline assignment: CDR1 ENHRY and CDR2 SYGVKD. The V gene end was trimmed by 6 bases and the J gene end by 3 bases; junction bases not matched to a gene: 4. CDR3 sequence reads: CAIRGGLAVYNEQFF. The CDR3, as DNA: TGTGCCATCAGGGGGGGACTAGCGGTCTACAATGAGCAGTTCTTC.

CDR3 DNA: TGTGCCAGCAGTCCACCGGCCGGGTTTGACAATCAGCCCCAGCATTTT. Protein sequence: CASSPPAGFDNQPQHF. The chain employs TRBV28 and TRBJ1-5; D unclear. The length of the CDR3 is 16 residues. V lost 5 bases to trimming and J lost 3 bases, with 17 bases between them. CDR1 and CDR2 from the germline V gene are MDHEN and SYDVKM.